This T cell receptor beta chain was captured in a study of post-analysis software for immune sequencing data. On the study more broadly: Relapsing-remitting, secondary progressive and progressive-relapsing forms made up the multiple sclerosis disease courses. Study results and limitations: Comparison with controls showed significantly lower normalized Chao1 diversity in multiple sclerosis patients. Strong co-clustering by F measure was evident for samples that had been prepared in the same batch. A handful of TRBV segments appeared more often in patients than in controls, and TRBV5-6, TRBV5-1 and TRBV20-1 were among these.

Researchers reported that TCR beta cDNA libraries carried unique molecular identifiers. T cells numbering roughly 0.95 to 10 million gave rise to a few hundred thousand cDNA molecules. TCRdb itself ran the PCR reads through MiXCR, one entry per CDR3 protein. The sample carries roughly 800,000 distinct CDR3 sequences, roughly 50% recorded once. For this clonotype: Its antigen is unknown.

The CDR3 has 16 residues. Germline V gene lookup returns CDR1 MNHEY and CDR2 SVGEGT. The V and J ends lost 0 bases and 9 bases, in that order; junction bases with no gene match: 9. This sequence originates from a girl aged 5 to 17 with multiple sclerosis. Sequencing used blood. This chain uses TRBV6-2 or TRBV6-3 with TRBJ2-1; 9 positions match TRBD2. Here the CDR3 reads CASSYSYIGTSSEQFF. CDR3 DNA: TGTGCCAGCAGTTACTCTTATATCGGGACTAGCAGTGAGCAGTTCTTC.